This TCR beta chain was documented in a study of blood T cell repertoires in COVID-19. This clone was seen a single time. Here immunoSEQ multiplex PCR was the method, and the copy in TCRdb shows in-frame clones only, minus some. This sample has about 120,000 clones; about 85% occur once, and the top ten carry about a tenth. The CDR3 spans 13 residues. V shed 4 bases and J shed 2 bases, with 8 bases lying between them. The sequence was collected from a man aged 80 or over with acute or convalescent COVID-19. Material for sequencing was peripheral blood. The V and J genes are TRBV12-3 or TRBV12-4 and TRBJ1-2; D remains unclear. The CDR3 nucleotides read TGTGCCAGCAGTTGGGGAGGAAACTATGGCTACACCTTC. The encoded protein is CASSWGGNYGYTF.